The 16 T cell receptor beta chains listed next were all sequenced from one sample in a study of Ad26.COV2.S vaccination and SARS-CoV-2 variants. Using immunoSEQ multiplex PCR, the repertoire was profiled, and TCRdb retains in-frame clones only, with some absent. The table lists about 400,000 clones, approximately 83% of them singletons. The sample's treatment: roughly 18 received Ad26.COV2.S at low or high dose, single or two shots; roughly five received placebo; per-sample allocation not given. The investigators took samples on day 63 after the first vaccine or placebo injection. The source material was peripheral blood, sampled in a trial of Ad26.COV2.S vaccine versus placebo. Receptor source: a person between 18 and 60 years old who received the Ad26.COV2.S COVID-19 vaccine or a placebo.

For the CDR3, the DNA is TGTGCCAGCAGCTTAGGGACTAGCGGGGGGACTAGAGAGACCCAGTACTTC. Translated, it gives CASSLGTSGGTRETQYF. This sequence joins TRBV7-3 and TRBJ2-5, with 15 positions matching TRBD2. The CDR3 contains 17 residues. The V and J ends lost 2 bases and 4 bases, in that order; junction bases with no gene match: 5. Germline V gene lookup returns CDR1 SGHTA and CDR2 FQGTGA.

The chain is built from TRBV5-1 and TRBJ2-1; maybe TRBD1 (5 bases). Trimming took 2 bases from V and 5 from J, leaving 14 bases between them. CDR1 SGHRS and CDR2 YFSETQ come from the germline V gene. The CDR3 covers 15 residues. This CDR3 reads CASSLEAGSHNEQFF. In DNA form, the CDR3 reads TGCGCCAGCAGCTTAGAAGCAGGGTCCCACAATGAGCAGTTCTTC.

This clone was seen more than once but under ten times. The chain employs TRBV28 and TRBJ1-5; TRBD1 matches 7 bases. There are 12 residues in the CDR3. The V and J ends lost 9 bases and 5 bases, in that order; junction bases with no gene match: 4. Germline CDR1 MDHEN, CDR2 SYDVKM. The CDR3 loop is CASNDRDQPQHF. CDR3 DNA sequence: TGTGCCAGTAATGACAGGGATCAGCCCCAGCATTTT.

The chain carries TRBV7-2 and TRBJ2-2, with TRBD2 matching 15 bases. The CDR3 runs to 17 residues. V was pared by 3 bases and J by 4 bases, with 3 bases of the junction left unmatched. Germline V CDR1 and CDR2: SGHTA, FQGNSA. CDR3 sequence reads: CASSLGLAGGVTGELFF. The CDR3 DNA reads TGTGCCAGCAGCTTGGGACTAGCGGGAGGCGTCACCGGGGAGCTGTTTTTT.

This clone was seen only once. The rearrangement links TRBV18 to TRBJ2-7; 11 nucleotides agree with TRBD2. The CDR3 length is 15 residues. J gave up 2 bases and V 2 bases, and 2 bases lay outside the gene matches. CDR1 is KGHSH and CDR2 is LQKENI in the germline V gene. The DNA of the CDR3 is TGTGCCAGCTCACCAACACTAGCGGGGGCCTACGAGCAGTACTTC. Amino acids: CASSPTLAGAYEQYF.

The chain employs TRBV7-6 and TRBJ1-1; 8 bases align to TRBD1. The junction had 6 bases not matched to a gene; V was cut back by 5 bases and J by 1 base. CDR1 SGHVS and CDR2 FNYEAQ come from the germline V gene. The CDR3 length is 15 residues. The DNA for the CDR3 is TGTGCCAGCAGCCCACGGGACAGGTCGAACACTGAAGCTTTCTTT. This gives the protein CASSPRDRSNTEAFF. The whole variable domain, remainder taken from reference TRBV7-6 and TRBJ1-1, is GAGVSQSPRYKVTKRGQDVALRCDPISGHVSLYWYRQALGQGPEFLTYFNYEAQQDKSGLPNDRFSAERPEGSISTLTIQRTEQRDSAMYRCASSPRDRSNTEAFFGQGTRLTVV.

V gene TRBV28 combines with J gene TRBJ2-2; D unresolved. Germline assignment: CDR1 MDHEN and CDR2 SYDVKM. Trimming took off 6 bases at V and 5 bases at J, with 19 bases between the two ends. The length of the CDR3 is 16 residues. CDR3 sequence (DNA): TGTGCCAGCAGCCCCAAGTCCGGGTATTTTACCGGGGAGCTGTTTTTT. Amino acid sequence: CASSPKSGYFTGELFF.

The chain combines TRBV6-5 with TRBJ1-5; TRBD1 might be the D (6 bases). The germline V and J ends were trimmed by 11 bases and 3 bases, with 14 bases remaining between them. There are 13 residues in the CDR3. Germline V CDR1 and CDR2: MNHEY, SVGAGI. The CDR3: CAGQGQLNQPQHF. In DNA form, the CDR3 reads TGTGCCGGTCAGGGACAACTCAATCAGCCCCAGCATTTT.

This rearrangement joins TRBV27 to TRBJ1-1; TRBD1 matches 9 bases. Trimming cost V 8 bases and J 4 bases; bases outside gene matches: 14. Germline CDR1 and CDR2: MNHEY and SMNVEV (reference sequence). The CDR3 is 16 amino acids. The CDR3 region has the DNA TGTGCCAGCCAGACCGGGACAGGGATACGGGGCACTGAAGCTTTCTTT. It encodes CASQTGTGIRGTEAFF.

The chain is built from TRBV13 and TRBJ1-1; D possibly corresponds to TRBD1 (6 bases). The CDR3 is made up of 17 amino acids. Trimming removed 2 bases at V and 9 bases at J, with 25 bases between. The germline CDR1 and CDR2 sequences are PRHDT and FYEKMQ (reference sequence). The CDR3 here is CASSLYPSDRPIRKAFF. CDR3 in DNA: TGTGCCAGCAGCTTATATCCCTCCGACAGGCCGATTAGAAAAGCTTTCTTT.

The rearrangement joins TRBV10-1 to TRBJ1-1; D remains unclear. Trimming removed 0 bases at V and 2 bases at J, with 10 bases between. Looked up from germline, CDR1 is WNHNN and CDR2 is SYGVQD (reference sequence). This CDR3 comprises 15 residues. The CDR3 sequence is CASSESIGFNTEAFF. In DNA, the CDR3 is TGCGCCAGCAGTGAGTCCATAGGGTTTAACACTGAAGCTTTCTTT.

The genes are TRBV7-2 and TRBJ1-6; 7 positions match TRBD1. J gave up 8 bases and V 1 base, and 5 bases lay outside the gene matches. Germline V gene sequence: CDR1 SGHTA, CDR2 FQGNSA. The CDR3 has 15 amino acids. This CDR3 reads CASSLGYRGDSPLHF. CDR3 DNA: TGTGCCAGCAGCTTAGGATACAGGGGTGATTCACCCCTCCACTTT.

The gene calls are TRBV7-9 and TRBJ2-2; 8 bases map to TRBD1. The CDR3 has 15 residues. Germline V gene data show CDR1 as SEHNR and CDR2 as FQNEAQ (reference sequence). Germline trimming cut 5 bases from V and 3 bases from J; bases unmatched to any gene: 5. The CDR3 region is CASSPRTGHTGELFF. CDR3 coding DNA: TGTGCCAGCAGCCCGAGGACAGGGCACACCGGGGAGCTGTTTTTT.

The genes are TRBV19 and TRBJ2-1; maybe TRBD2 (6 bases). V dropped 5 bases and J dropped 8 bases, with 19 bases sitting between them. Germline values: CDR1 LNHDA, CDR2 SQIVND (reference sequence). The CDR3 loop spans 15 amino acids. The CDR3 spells CASSGRGWGEDEQFF. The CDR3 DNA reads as TGTGCCAGTAGTGGGCGGGGATGGGGTGAGGATGAGCAGTTCTTC.

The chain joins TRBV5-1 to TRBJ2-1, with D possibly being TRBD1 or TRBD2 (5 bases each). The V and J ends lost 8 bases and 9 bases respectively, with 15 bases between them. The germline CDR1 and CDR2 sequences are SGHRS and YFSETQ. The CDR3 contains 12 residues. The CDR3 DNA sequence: TGCGCCAGTCTCGGCCCTGGGGGTGAGCAGTTCTTC. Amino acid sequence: CASLGPGGEQFF.

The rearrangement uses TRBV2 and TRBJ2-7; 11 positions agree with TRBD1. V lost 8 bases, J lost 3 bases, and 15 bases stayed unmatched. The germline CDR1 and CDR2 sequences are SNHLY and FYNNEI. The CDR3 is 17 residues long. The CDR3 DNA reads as TGTGCCAGCCTCCCACGGACAGGGGGCCGATGGGACTACGAGCAGTACTTC. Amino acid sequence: CASLPRTGGRWDYEQYF. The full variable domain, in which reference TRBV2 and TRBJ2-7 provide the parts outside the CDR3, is EPEVTQTPSHQVTQMGQEVILRCVPISNHLYFYWYRQILGQKVEFLVSFYNNEISEKSEIFDDQFSVERPDGSNFTLKIRSTKLEDSAMYFCASLPRTGGRWDYEQYFGPGTRLTVT.